This TCR beta chain was identified in a study of cytomegalovirus exposure and HLA in healthy donors. The PCR employed 60 Vbeta primers together with 13 Jbeta primers. Using immunoSEQ multiplex PCR, the repertoire was profiled, and TCRdb retains in-frame clones only, with some absent. This sample has about 150,000 clones; around 82% occur once, and the top ten carry around 6%. This TCR derives from a middle-aged woman in good health and CMV-seropositive. What was sequenced was PBMCs.

CDR3 in amino acids: CASSDQISTNEKLFF. The CDR3 DNA is TGTGCCAGCAGTGACCAAATTTCAACTAATGAAAAACTGTTTTTT. J is TRBJ1-4 and V is TRBV25-1; no clear D gene. The V end was cut by 3 bases, the J end by 0 bases, with 8 bases between. This CDR3 is built from 15 residues. CDR1 is MGHDK, CDR2 SYGVNS, per germline.